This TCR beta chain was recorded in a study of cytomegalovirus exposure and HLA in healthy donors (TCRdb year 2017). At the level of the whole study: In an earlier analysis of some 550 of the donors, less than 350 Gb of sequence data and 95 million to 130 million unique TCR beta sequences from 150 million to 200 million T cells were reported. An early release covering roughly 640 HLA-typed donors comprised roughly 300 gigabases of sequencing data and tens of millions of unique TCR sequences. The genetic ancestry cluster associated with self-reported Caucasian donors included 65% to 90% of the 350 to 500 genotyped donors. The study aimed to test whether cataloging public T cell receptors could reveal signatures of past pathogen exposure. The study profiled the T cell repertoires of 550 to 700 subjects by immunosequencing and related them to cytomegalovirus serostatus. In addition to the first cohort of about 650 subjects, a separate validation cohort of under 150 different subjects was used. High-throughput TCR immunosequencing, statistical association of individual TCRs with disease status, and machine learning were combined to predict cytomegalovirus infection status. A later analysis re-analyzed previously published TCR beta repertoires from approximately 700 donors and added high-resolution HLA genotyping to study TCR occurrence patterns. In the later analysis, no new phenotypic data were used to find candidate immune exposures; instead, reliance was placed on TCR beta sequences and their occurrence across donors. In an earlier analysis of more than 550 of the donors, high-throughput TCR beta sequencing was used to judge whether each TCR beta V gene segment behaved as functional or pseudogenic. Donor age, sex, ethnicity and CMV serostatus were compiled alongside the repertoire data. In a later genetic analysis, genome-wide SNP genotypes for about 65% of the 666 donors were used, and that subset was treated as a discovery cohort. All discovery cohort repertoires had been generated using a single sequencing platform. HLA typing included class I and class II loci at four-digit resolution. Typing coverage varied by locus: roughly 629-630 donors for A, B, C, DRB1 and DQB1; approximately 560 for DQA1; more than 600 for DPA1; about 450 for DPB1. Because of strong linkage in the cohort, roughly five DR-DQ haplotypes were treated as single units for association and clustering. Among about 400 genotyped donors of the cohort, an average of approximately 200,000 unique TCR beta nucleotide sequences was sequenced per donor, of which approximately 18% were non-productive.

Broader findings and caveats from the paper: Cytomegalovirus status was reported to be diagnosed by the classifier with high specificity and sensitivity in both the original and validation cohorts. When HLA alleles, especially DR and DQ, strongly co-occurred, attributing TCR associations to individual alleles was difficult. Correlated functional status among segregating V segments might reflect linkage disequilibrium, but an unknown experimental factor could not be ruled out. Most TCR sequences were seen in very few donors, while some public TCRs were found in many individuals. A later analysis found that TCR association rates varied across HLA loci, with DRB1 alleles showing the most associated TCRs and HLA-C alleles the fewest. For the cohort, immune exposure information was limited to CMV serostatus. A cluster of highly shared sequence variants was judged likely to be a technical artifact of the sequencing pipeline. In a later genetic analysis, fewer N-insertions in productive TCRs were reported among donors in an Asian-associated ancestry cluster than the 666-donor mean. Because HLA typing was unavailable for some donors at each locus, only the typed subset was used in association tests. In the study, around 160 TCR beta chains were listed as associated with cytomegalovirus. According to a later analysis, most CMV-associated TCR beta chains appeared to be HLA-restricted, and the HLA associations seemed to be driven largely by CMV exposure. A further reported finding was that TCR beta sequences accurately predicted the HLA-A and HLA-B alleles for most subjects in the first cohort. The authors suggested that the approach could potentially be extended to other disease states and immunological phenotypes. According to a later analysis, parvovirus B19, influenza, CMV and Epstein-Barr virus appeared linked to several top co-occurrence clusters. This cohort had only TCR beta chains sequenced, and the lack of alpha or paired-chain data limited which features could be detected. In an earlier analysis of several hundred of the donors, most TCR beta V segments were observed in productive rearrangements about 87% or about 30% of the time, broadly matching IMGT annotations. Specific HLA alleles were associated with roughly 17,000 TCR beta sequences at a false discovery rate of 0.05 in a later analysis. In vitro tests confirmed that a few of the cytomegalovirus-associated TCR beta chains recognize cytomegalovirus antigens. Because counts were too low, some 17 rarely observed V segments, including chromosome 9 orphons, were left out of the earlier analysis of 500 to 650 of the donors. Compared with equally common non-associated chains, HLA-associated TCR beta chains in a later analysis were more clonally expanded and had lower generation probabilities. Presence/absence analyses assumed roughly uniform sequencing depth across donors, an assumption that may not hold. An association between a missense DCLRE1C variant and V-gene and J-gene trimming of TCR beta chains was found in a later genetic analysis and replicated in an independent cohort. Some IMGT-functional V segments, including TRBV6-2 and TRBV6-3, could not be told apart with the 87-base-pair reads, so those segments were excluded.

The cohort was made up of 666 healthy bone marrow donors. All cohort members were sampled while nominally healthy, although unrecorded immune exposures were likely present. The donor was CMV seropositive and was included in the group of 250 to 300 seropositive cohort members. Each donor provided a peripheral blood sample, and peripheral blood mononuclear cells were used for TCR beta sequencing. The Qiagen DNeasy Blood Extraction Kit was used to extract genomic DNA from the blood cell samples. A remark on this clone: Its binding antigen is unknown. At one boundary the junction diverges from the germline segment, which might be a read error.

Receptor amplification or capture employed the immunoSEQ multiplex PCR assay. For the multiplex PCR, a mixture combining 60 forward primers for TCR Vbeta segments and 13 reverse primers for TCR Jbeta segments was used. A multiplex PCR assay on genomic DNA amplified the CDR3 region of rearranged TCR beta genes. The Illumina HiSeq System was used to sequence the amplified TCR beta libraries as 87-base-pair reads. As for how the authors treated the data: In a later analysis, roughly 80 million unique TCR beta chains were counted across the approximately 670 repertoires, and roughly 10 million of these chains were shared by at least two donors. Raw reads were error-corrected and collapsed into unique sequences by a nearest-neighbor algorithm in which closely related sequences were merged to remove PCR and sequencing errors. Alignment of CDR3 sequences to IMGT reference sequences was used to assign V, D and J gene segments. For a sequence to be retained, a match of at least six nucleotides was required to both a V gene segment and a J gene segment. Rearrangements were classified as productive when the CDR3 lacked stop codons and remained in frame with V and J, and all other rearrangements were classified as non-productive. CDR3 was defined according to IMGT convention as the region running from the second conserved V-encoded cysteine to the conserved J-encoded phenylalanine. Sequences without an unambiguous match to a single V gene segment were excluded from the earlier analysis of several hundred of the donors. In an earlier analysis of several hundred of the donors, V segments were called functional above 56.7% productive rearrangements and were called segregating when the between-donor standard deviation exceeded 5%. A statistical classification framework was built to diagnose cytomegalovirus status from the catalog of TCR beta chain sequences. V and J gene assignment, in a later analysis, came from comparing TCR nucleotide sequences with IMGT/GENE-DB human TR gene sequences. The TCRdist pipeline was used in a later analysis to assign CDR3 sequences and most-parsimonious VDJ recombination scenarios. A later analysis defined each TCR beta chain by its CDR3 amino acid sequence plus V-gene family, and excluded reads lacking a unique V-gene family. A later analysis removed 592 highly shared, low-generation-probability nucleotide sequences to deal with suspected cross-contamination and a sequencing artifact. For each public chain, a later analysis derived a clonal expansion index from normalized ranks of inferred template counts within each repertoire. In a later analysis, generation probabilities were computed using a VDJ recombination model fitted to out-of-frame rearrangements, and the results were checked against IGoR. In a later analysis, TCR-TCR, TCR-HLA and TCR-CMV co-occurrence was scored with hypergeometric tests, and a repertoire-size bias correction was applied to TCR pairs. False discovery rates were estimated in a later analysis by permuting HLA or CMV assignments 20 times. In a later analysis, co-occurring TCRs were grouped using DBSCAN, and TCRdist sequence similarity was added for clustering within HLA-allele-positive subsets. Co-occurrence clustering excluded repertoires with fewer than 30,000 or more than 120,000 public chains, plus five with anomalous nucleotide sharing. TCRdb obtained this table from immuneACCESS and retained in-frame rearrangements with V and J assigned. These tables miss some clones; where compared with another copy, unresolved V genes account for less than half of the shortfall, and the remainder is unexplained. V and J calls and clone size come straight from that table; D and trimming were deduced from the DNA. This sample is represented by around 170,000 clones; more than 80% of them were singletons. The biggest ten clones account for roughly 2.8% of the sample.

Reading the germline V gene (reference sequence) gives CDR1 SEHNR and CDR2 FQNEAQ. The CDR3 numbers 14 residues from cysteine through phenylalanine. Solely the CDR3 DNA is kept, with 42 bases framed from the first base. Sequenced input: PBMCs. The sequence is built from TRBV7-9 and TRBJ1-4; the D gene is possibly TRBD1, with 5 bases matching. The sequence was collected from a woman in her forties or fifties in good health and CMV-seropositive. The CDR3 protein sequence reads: CSSSLGAANEKLFF. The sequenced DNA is TGTTCCAGCAGCTTAGGGGCAGCTAATGAAAAACTGTTTTTT.